This T cell receptor beta chain was sequenced in a study of blood T cell repertoires in COVID-19. In the study overall: The cDNA or gDNA used as material had been derived from T cells, B-cell-depleted T cells, or PBMCs.

During active infection, Seattle patients enrolled and were then monitored through disease. Trimming left V 5 bases short and J 1 base short, with 11 bases between. Germline V gene data show CDR1 as SEHNR and CDR2 as FQNEAQ (reference sequence). The CDR3 covers 14 residues. Authors' data handling: Scientists estimated how many nucleated cells there were by amplifying reference gene primers. Sequenced by immunoSEQ multiplex PCR; TCRdb stores in-frame clones only, minus some. The V and J calls and clone size come from that table; D and trimming were worked out from the DNA. The profile shows 250,000 to 350,000 clones, 65% to 85% of them singletons.

The sequenced sample was peripheral blood. This TCR was sampled from a human donor with COVID-19, enrolled during active disease. The donor label of this sample is uncertain. The chain couples TRBV7-9 to TRBJ1-1; D remains ambiguous. The DNA of the CDR3 is TGTGCCAGCAGCCCCGGTAATTGGAACACTGAAGCTTTCTTT. Protein sequence: CASSPGNWNTEAFF.